The subject of this entry is one T cell receptor (beta chain). This specimen belongs to a study of blood T cell repertoires in COVID-19. Study details: Whether acute or convalescent, the COVID-19 samples came from the United States, Italy and Spain. Nucleic acid was either cDNA or gDNA, and it came from T cells, B-cell-depleted T cells, or PBMCs.

CDR1 and CDR2 (germline): SGHRS, YFSETQ. This CDR3 is built from 17 residues. The V and J ends lost 0 bases and 6 bases, in that order; junction bases with no gene match: 6. Clones were read by immunoSEQ multiplex PCR, and TCRdb kept only the in-frame ones, dropping some. Of about 340,000 clones listed, approximately 86% were seen once; the top ten hold about 4.2%. Participants were aged about 18 to 100 years from 24 US areas. Self-reported history from a screening survey and questionnaire set each donor's cohort. Sequenced material: PBMCs or T cells enriched from blood (not recorded which). The receptor was isolated from a woman aged 40-49 years with acute COVID-19. The chain uses TRBV5-1 and TRBJ2-1; 13 bases line up with TRBD2. The CDR3 nucleotides read TGCGCCAGCAGCTTGGCCACACTAGCGGGAGGGGGCAATGAGCAGTTCTTC. Translating gives CASSLATLAGGGNEQFF.